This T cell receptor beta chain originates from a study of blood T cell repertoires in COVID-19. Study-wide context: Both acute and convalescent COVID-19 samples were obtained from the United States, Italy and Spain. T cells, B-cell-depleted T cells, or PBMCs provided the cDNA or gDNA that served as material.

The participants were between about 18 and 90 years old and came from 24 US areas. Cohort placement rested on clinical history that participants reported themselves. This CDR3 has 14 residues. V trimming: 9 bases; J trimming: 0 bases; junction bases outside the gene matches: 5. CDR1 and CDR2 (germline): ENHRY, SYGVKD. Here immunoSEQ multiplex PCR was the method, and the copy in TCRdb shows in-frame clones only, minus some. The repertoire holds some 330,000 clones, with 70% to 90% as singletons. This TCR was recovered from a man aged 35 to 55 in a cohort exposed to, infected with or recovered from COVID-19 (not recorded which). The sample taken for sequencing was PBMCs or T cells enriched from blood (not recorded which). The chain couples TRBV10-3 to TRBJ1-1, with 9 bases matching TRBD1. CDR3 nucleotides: TGTGCCATAACCGGGACAGGGCTGAACACTGAAGCTTTCTTT. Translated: CAITGTGLNTEAFF.